Below are 14 T cell receptor beta chains sequenced from a single sample in a study of T cells in Graves' hyperthyroidism and ophthalmopathy. Regions amplified from RNA transcripts were the TCR beta CDR3 regions. TCR CDR3 underwent first-round RT-PCR with the HTBI primer set. From the multiplex PCR reads, TCRdb called clonotypes with MiXCR, one entry per CDR3 protein. This table has 550,000 to 650,000 distinct CDR3 sequences, approximately 15% appearing once. The sequenced sample consisted of blood. Source of these receptors: a woman in her 30s with Graves' hyperthyroidism that later progressed to Graves' ophthalmopathy.

CDR3 protein: CASSLRDRYPRDRQLISYNSPLHF. In nucleotides, the CDR3 is TGTGCCAGCAGCTTAAGGGATAGATACCCGCGCGACAGACAACTTATCTCCTATAATTCACCCCTCCACTTT. The chain combines TRBV7-9 with TRBJ1-6; maybe TRBD1 (5 bases). The V end lost 2 bases, the J end lost 0 bases, and 32 bases lay between the germline ends. Germline V CDR1 and CDR2: SEHNR, FQNEAQ (reference sequence). This CDR3 contains 24 residues.

There are a few counts of this clonotype. CDR3 sequence reads: CATSVWDRSSYEQYF. The DNA for the CDR3 is TGTGCCACCAGTGTCTGGGACAGGAGCTCCTACGAGCAGTACTTC. The genes are TRBV24-1 and TRBJ2-7, with 8 bases fitting TRBD1. The ends lost 5 bases at V and 0 bases at J; junction bases unmatched: 5. Germline CDR1 KGHDR, CDR2 SFDVKD. CDR3 length: 15 residues.

V usage is TRBV30 and J usage is TRBJ1-1, with a tentative D call TRBD1 (5 bases). Germline V lookup: CDR1 GTSNPN, CDR2 SVGIG (reference sequence). This CDR3 is 14 amino acids long. Between the trimmed V and J ends, which lost 5 bases and 2 bases, there was a span of 15 bases. The CDR3 sequence is CAWGGVQVNTEAFF. In nucleotides, the CDR3 is TGTGCCTGGGGAGGGGTACAGGTAAACACTGAAGCTTTCTTT.

The chain employs TRBV19 and TRBJ1-6; TRBD1 is a possible D gene (6 bases). The CDR3 has 14 amino acids. CDR1 is LNHDA, CDR2 SQIVND, per germline (reference sequence). V lost 7 bases and J lost 7, with 14 bases in between. CDR3 nucleotide sequence: TGTGCCAGTAATCTACAGGGATTCAATTCACCCCTCCACTTT. Translating gives CASNLQGFNSPLHF.

This clonotype was seen once. A much larger clonotype is one base distant, so this may be a read error. This chain connects TRBV20-1 to TRBJ2-7; 15 bases are a match to TRBD2. Germline CDR1 reads DFQATT; CDR2 reads SNEGSKA (reference sequence). Trimming at V came to 1 base and at J to 7 bases, leaving 5 bases not matched to a gene. This CDR3 spans 15 amino acids. CDR3 DNA: TGCAGTGCTAGAGTCGGGACTAGCGGGAGGTATGAGCAGTACTTC. Its protein product is CSARVGTSGRYEQYF.

Only a few counts were recorded for this clonotype. V gene TRBV3-1 combines with J gene TRBJ1-5; 11 nucleotides agree with TRBD1. CDR3 length equals 15 residues. Per the germline V gene, CDR1 is LGHDT and CDR2 is YNNKEL (reference sequence). V shed 4 bases, J shed 7 bases, and the junction held 6 bases outside the gene matches. CDR3 nucleotides: TGTGCCAGCAGCCCTGGGACAGGGGGTAGACAGCCCCAGCATTTT. Its protein is CASSPGTGGRQPQHF.

V gene TRBV30 combines with J gene TRBJ2-7; D is ambiguous. Germline CDR1 reads GTSNPN; CDR2 reads SVGIG (reference sequence). This CDR3 is built from 12 residues. V dropped 5 bases and J dropped 2 bases, with 10 bases sitting between them. The CDR3 protein is CAWGNYTYEQYF. The CDR3 DNA reads as TGTGCCTGGGGGAACTACACCTACGAGCAGTACTTC.

V and J are TRBV4-1 and TRBJ2-6; no clear D. The CDR3 sequence is 18 residues long. CDR1 and CDR2 from the germline V gene are MGHRA and YSYEKL. V lost 1 base and J 0 bases, leaving 13 bases between the germline ends. The CDR3 spells CASSQVSPAYSGANVLTF. CDR3 nucleotides: TGCGCCAGCAGCCAAGTTTCGCCAGCCTACTCTGGGGCCAACGTCCTGACTTTC.

The rearrangement uses TRBV7-3 and TRBJ2-5; no clear D gene. V was pared by 1 base and J by 1 base, with 7 bases between. The CDR3 is 14 residues long. CDR1 and CDR2 (germline): SGHTA, FQGTGA. The CDR3: CASSLNPSQETQYF. The CDR3 DNA is TGTGCCAGCAGCTTAAACCCGAGCCAAGAGACCCAGTACTTC. The full variable domain, with the rest looked up from reference TRBV7-3 and TRBJ2-5, is GAGVSQTPSNKVTEKGKYVELRCDPISGHTALYWYRQSLGQGPEFLIYFQGTGAADDSGLPNDRFFAVRPEGSVSTLKIQRTERGDSAVYLCASSLNPSQETQYFGPGTRLLVL.

This clonotype was observed many times. This chain uses TRBV19 with TRBJ2-1; 10 bases agree with TRBD1. V trimming: 5 bases; J trimming: 6 bases; junction bases outside the gene matches: 7. This CDR3 contains 15 residues. CDR1 and CDR2 from the germline V gene are LNHDA and SQIVND (reference sequence). The CDR3 sequence: CASSFSGTGVNEQFF. CDR3 DNA: TGTGCCAGTAGTTTTTCCGGGACAGGGGTCAATGAGCAGTTCTTC.

This clonotype occurred many times. The V call is TRBV9, the J call TRBJ2-1, with D tentatively TRBD2 (6 bases). The CDR3 runs 14 residues. The V end was cut by 0 bases, the J end by 7 bases, with 11 bases between. Looked up from germline, CDR1 is SGDLS and CDR2 is YYNGEE. The chain's CDR3 is CASSVDSGGNEQFF. CDR3 sequence (DNA): TGTGCCAGCAGCGTAGATAGTGGGGGGAATGAGCAGTTCTTC.

The chain uses TRBV4-1 and TRBJ2-1, with TRBD1 identical over 8 bases. Germline lookup yields CDR1 MGHRA and CDR2 YSYEKL. Losses at the gene ends were 0 bases for V and 3 bases for J; bases not matched to a gene: 4. The CDR3 loop spans 16 amino acids. The CDR3 sequence: CASSQDGQGIYNEQFF. DNA of the CDR3: TGCGCCAGCAGCCAAGATGGACAGGGAATCTACAATGAGCAGTTCTTC.

This clonotype occurred many times. The gene calls are TRBV6-5 and TRBJ1-1; unclear D gene. CDR1 and CDR2 (germline): MNHEY, SVGAGI. V was shortened by 2 bases and J by 2 bases, with 9 bases between the two germline ends. CDR3 size: 14 residues. The CDR3 protein is CASSYHGPNTEAFF. The CDR3 region has the DNA TGTGCCAGCAGTTACCACGGGCCTAACACTGAAGCTTTCTTT.

This clonotype was counted ten times or more. This chain joins TRBV7-9 and TRBJ2-1; D is perhaps TRBD2 (6 bases). Trimming took 5 bases from V and 5 from J, leaving 19 bases between them. Germline V lookup: CDR1 SEHNR, CDR2 FQNEAQ (reference sequence). The CDR3 is made up of 16 amino acids. In nucleotides, the CDR3 is TGTGCCAGCAGCCTGACCCAGACTAGTTCCCACAATGAGCAGTTCTTC. Protein sequence: CASSLTQTSSHNEQFF.